Following are 6 T cell receptor beta chains from one sample sequenced in a study of blood T cell repertoires in COVID-19 (dated by TCRdb to 2018 to 2021). Libraries came from the immunoSEQ multiplex PCR assay. TCRdb mirrors the immuneACCESS table, restricted to in-frame sequences. Some clones are absent from its copies; in checked studies, under half trace to an unresolved V gene, and the reason for the others is unknown. Present in this sample are some 130,000 clones, 86% of which were seen just once. Clones ranked in the top ten supply about an eighth of the sample. Input material: peripheral blood. Receptors originate from a woman in her 70s with COVID-19, enrolled during active disease.

V and J are TRBV6-5 and TRBJ2-7; 7 positions agree with TRBD2. The CDR3 runs 15 residues. Germline CDR1 reads MNHEY; CDR2 reads SVGAGI. V gave up 5 bases and J gave up 3 bases; unmatched junction bases: 10. The CDR3 coding sequence is TGTGCCAGCAGTCCCCCCGGGAGGACCCTCTACGAGCAGTACTTC. Its translation is CASSPPGRTLYEQYF.

This clone turned up a few times. The chain recombines TRBV27 with TRBJ2-3; D is possibly TRBD1 (6 bases). CDR1 MNHEY and CDR2 SMNVEV come from the germline V gene (reference sequence). V was trimmed by 7 bases and J by 3 bases, leaving 14 bases between them. This CDR3 is built from 14 residues. The CDR3 sequence is CASTKLTGTDTQYF. CDR3 nucleotides: TGTGCCAGCACCAAACTAACAGGGACAGATACGCAGTATTTT.

This chain joins TRBV28 and TRBJ1-2; a weak D match, TRBD1 (5 bases). The ends were cut back, 5 bases at V and 4 bases at J, with 17 bases in the middle. This CDR3 comprises 15 residues. The germline V gene encodes CDR1 MDHEN and CDR2 SYDVKM. The CDR3 sequence: CASSPRPGGGYGYTF. In nucleotides, the CDR3 is TGTGCCAGCAGTCCCCGCCCCGGGGGGGGCTATGGCTACACCTTC.

The chain couples TRBV30 to TRBJ1-5; D is ambiguous. V was pared by 0 bases and J by 0 bases, with 9 bases between. CDR1 GTSNPN and CDR2 SVGIG come from the germline V gene (reference sequence). This CDR3 is 15 amino acids long. The CDR3 coding sequence is TGTGCCTGGAGTGTGGGCCAGTATAGCAATCAGCCCCAGCATTTT. Translating gives CAWSVGQYSNQPQHF.

The genes are TRBV6-5 and TRBJ2-1, with TRBD2 identical over 12 bases. V was clipped by 7 bases and J by 7 bases; unmatched bases: 5. There are 14 residues in the CDR3. CDR1 MNHEY and CDR2 SVGAGI come from the germline V gene. DNA for the CDR3: TGTGCCAGCACCCGACTAGCGGGAGCAAATGAGCAGTTCTTC. Its translation: CASTRLAGANEQFF.

V usage is TRBV19 and J usage is TRBJ2-3; TRBD2 aligns across 14 bases. The CDR3 is 16 residues long. Trimming cost V 5 bases and J 6 bases; bases outside gene matches: 7. Germline CDR1 LNHDA, CDR2 SQIVND (reference sequence). CDR3 in amino acids: CASSPGTSGGGDTQYF. DNA for the CDR3: TGTGCCAGTAGTCCCGGGACTAGCGGGGGCGGGGATACGCAGTATTTT.